The rows below give T cell receptor beta chains drawn from one sample of a study of blood T cell repertoires in COVID-19. Assay: immunoSEQ multiplex PCR; the TCRdb copy retains only in-frame clones and omits some. Of about 190,000 clones listed, roughly nine tenths are singletons. Sequencing used peripheral blood. The receptors were gathered from a man younger than 45 with acute or convalescent COVID-19. Both conserved end residues are part of each CDR3. A D gene is named only where the DNA matches it firmly. The listing skips clone size in some rows; elsewhere it reads once, few, many or a size class.

>TRBV15|-|TRBJ1-6|-
TGTGCCACCAGCCGAGAGGGGGGGATCGGTTCACCCCTCCACTTT
CATSREGGIGSPLHF
>TRBV5-6|-|TRBJ1-3|TRBD1
TGTGCCAGCAGCTTGGCCCCAGGACAGGGAGGCTCTGGAAACACCATATATTTT
CASSLAPGQGGSGNTIYF
>TRBV11-2|-|TRBJ1-1|-
TGTGCCAGCGGTAGGGACACAAGTACTGAAGCTTTCTTT
CASGRDTSTEAFF
>TRBV28|-|TRBJ2-7|TRBD2
TGTGCCAGCAGCATTAGCGGGAGACTCGACGAGCAGTACTTC
CASSISGRLDEQYF
>TRBV27|-|TRBJ1-2|-
TGTGCCAGCCGTCTCGGGGGGGTGTGGAGTGGCTACACCTTC
CASRLGGVWSGYTF
>TRBV19|few|TRBJ2-7|TRBD2
TGTGCCAGTAGCCAAACTAGCGTAACCCCCTACGAGCAGTACTTC
CASSQTSVTPYEQYF
>TRBV6-6|-|TRBJ1-6|TRBD1
TGTGCCAGCAATGGGGACAGAAAATCACCCCTCCACTTT
CASNGDRKSPLHF
>TRBV7-3|-|TRBJ2-3|-
TGTGCCAGCAGCTCCCGACTAGGCGCAGATACGCAGTATTTT
CASSSRLGADTQYF
>TRBV5-5|-|TRBJ2-5|TRBD2
TGTGCCAGCAGCCACGGACTAGCGCGACCGGGGACCCAGTACTTC
CASSHGLARPGTQYF
>TRBV19|-|TRBJ1-6|TRBD1
TGTGCCAGTAGTATTACCGGGGCAGGGGGCCAATCACCCCTCCACTTT
CASSITGAGGQSPLHF
>TRBV6-6|-|TRBJ2-7|-
TGTGCCAGCAGCCGGGGAACGGACAGTCCCTCCTACGAGCAGTACTTC
CASSRGTDSPSYEQYF
>TRBV10-3|-|TRBJ1-1|-
TGTGCCATCAGTGGTCTCATAGGGGTTACTGAAGCTTTCTTT
CAISGLIGVTEAFF
>TRBV19|-|TRBJ1-5|TRBD1
TGTGCCAGTAGTATAACCCCGACAGGGAACGGCAATCAGCCCCAGCATTTT
CASSITPTGNGNQPQHF
>TRBV30|-|TRBJ1-5|-
TGTGCCTGGAGTTTACAGGGATACAATCAGCCCCAGCATTTT
CAWSLQGYNQPQHF
>TRBV6-1|-|TRBJ1-2|-
TGTGCCAGCAGTGACGCCGACAGTCAAAGATACTATGGCTACACCTTC
CASSDADSQRYYGYTF
>TRBV28|-|TRBJ1-2|TRBD1
TGTGCCAGCAGTTCCCCGGGGGGGGGACAGTATGCGTCTGGCTACACCTTC
CASSSPGGGQYASGYTF
>TRBV9|-|TRBJ1-3|-
TGTGCCAGCAGCCCCGCTACAGGGCAGTCTGGAAACACCATATATTTT
CASSPATGQSGNTIYF
>TRBV3-1/TRBV3-2|-|TRBJ2-5|-
TGTGCCAGCAGCCTTACCAGGGCAGGGGATAGAGAGACCCAGTACTTC
CASSLTRAGDRETQYF
>TRBV20-1|-|TRBJ1-2|TRBD1
TGCAGTGCTAGTCTCAGGGGGCAAGGCTACACCTTC
CSASLRGQGYTF
>TRBV6-4|-|TRBJ2-7|TRBD2
TGTGCCAGCAGTTTCTCTAGCGGGGCGCCAAGCTCCTACGAGCAGTACTTC
CASSFSSGAPSSYEQYF
>TRBV11-2|-|TRBJ2-3|-
TGTGCCAGCAGCTTATTCGGGACTGGAAGCACAGATACGCAGTATTTT
CASSLFGTGSTDTQYF
>TRBV24-1|-|TRBJ1-1|TRBD1
TGTGCCACCAGTGTCACAGGGGTGAACACTGAAGCTTTCTTT
CATSVTGVNTEAFF
>TRBV4-1|-|TRBJ1-5|TRBD1
TGCGCCAGCAGCCAAGATCTAGGGACAGTCTATAGCAATCAGCCCCAGCATTTT
CASSQDLGTVYSNQPQHF
>TRBV30|-|TRBJ1-1|-
TGTGCCTGGAGTTCTACCACGGGGACTGAAGCTTTCTTT
CAWSSTTGTEAFF
>TRBV9|-|TRBJ2-3|-
TGTGCCAGCAGCGTGGGGATAGCCCAGGGTACGCAGTATTTT
CASSVGIAQGTQYF